One sample yielded the 7 T cell receptor beta chains listed below, sequenced in a study of T-cell memory formation after mild COVID-19. Using its own MiXCR run on the 5' RACE reads, TCRdb lists one record per CDR3 protein. This table has about 350,000 distinct CDR3 sequences, around 28% appearing once. What was sequenced was PBMCs or a T cell subset sorted from them (not recorded which). The receptors shown here come from an adult woman who had mild COVID-19 (a few samples of this study predate the infection). Cell type and time point are not known.

This clonotype appeared a few times. The chain couples TRBV7-9 to TRBJ1-1; 8 nucleotides agree with TRBD1. Unmatched junction bases numbered 6, after V lost 5 bases and J lost 4 bases. Germline V gives CDR1 SEHNR, CDR2 FQNEAQ (reference sequence). This CDR3 spans 14 amino acids. The DNA of the CDR3 is TGTGCCAGCAGCACGACAGGGGCGAGCACTGAAGCTTTCTTT. Residues: CASSTTGASTEAFF.

This clonotype was found a few times. This chain links TRBV5-1 with TRBJ2-7, with D unclear. The CDR3 runs 14 residues. Per the germline V gene, CDR1 is SGHRS and CDR2 is YFSETQ. V was clipped by 0 bases and J by 3 bases, with 10 bases between them. CDR3: CASSLEKQGYEQYF. The CDR3 DNA follows: TGCGCCAGCAGCTTGGAGAAGCAAGGCTACGAGCAGTACTTC.

V is TRBV29-1 and J is TRBJ2-1; D not certain. V was pared by 5 bases and J by 2 bases, with 7 bases between. The CDR3 runs to 12 residues. Per germline, CDR1 SQVTM and CDR2 ANQGSEA. As DNA, the CDR3 is TGCAGCGTTAGCGAACCCTACAATGAGCAGTTCTTC. Protein: CSVSEPYNEQFF.

This clonotype was recorded many times. V usage is TRBV6-2 or TRBV6-3 and J usage is TRBJ2-5; the match to TRBD2 covers 9 bases. Germline lookup yields CDR1 MNHEY and CDR2 SVGEGT. Germline trimming cut 5 bases from V and 5 bases from J; bases unmatched to any gene: 6. The CDR3 consists of 14 residues. This CDR3 reads CASSPGLAWETQYF. The CDR3 DNA reads as TGTGCCAGCAGTCCGGGACTAGCATGGGAGACCCAGTACTTC.

This sequence joins TRBV7-2 and TRBJ1-1, with D possibly being TRBD1 (5 bases). Germline V gives CDR1 SGHTA, CDR2 FQGNSA. This CDR3 contains 12 residues. V lost 5 bases to trimming and J lost 10 bases, with 14 bases between them. The DNA of the CDR3 is TGTGCCAGCAGCGCGAGTATGGGGGTAGCTTTCTTT. Encoded protein: CASSASMGVAFF.

This clonotype showed up just a few times. The CDR3 nucleotides are TGCGCCAGCAGCCAAGATCCACCCTTGGGAGGGTATGGCTACACCTTC. It is translated as CASSQDPPLGGYGYTF. The V and J genes are TRBV4-1 and TRBJ1-2, with no clear D. Deletions cut 0 bases from V and 5 bases from J, with 16 bases between. CDR1 is MGHRA and CDR2 is YSYEKL in the germline V gene. CDR3 length: 16 residues.

The rearrangement links TRBV27 to TRBJ1-5; D unclear. CDR3 size: 14 residues. V was cut by 4 bases and J by 3 bases, with 10 bases left in between. The V gene's germline CDR1 is MNHEY and CDR2 SMNVEV (reference sequence). In nucleotides, the CDR3 is TGTGCCAGCAGTTCCCAAGGGTTCAATCAGCCCCAGCATTTT. Its translation: CASSSQGFNQPQHF.